These T cell receptor beta chains were read from a single sample in a study of blood T cell repertoires in COVID-19. Here immunoSEQ multiplex PCR was the method, and the copy in TCRdb shows in-frame clones only, minus some. The sample carries approximately 220,000 clones, 87% recorded once. The sequencing sample was made of peripheral blood. The receptor source for this set is a man aged 55 to 69 who had recovered from COVID-19. Each CDR3 is given with its conserved first and last residue. Size values are once, few and many counts, or a class for expanded clones, and some rows have none.

clone size	V gene	J gene	CDR3 protein
once	TRBV19	TRBJ1-5	CASSIGGPSNQPQHF
.	TRBV7-9	TRBJ2-7	CASSISGTSYEQYF
few	TRBV16	TRBJ1-1	CASSPALRITRNTEAFF
.	TRBV9	TRBJ2-3	CASSSRRDGSRTDTQYF
.	TRBV19	TRBJ2-1	CASRPTGVPSNEQFF
.	TRBV11-2	TRBJ2-1	CASNLQGGEQFF
.	TRBV5-1	TRBJ1-3	CASSLSGGLTGNTIYF
.	TRBV28	TRBJ1-4	CASSTGGEKLFF
once	TRBV9	TRBJ1-3	CASSPQPGGRLAPGNTIYF
.	TRBV11-2	TRBJ1-5	CASSRNRDQPQHF
.	TRBV6-5	TRBJ1-2	CASSYQTGSYTF
.	TRBV18	TRBJ1-1	CASSQMDRDTEAFF
.	TRBV6-5	TRBJ2-2	CASTILVPNTGELFF
few	TRBV11-2	TRBJ1-6	CASSLGGRGINSPLHF
.	TRBV24-1	TRBJ2-2	CATGGQSTGELFF
.	TRBV9	TRBJ2-5	CASSVSDQETQYF
.	TRBV19	TRBJ1-5	CASSYTDRGGSNQPQHF
.	TRBV7-3	TRBJ1-1	CASSLSRDTEAFF
.	TRBV6-2/TRBV6-3	TRBJ2-1	CASSLNAPSYGTSGRTRSYNEQFF
.	TRBV28	TRBJ2-6	CASSQQGAQGANVLTF
.	TRBV29-1	TRBJ1-6	CSVGGGQGNSPLHF
.	TRBV5-4	TRBJ2-2	CASSQPGDLTGELFF
few	TRBV16	TRBJ1-2	CASSQSKRGYTF
.	TRBV28	TRBJ2-6	CASSPRGQGDGANVLTF
.	TRBV19	TRBJ2-3	CASRSEGRGTDTQYF
.	TRBV2	TRBJ2-1	CASNTGGPYNEQFF
.	TRBV21-1	TRBJ1-4	CASSKATGTGKKLFF
.	TRBV7-8	TRBJ2-2	CASSLDRNTGELFF
once	TRBV23-1	TRBJ2-3	CASSQSATKGTDTQYF
.	TRBV18	TRBJ2-7	CASSPPGGHEQYF
.	TRBV16	TRBJ2-7	CASSRETYEQYF
.	TRBV7-9	TRBJ2-1	CASSLEGQYYNEQFF
.	TRBV6-5	TRBJ1-2	CASSYASGGASYGYTF
.	TRBV19	TRBJ1-1	CASSTGGGLAEAFF
.	TRBV6-5	TRBJ2-3	CASSDSYTDTQYF
.	TRBV28	TRBJ1-4	CASSSGQGIATNEKLFF
.	TRBV5-4	TRBJ1-2	CASGQTGINSYGYTF
.	TRBV18	TRBJ1-5	CASSPEGNQPQHF
few	TRBV7-9	TRBJ2-1	CASSLRSATGGRYRNEQFF
.	TRBV21-1	TRBJ1-5	CASTRDRVSGPQHF
.	TRBV7-2	TRBJ1-2	CASSLGTGGYTF
.	TRBV18	TRBJ1-1	CASSPIQSGGTEAFF
few	TRBV3-1/TRBV3-2	TRBJ2-7	CASSFRRDRYSYEQYF
.	TRBV9	TRBJ2-1	CASSLRTSGGQNEQFF
.	TRBV11-2	TRBJ1-6	CASSSDGSSYNSPLHF
.	TRBV10-3	TRBJ2-1	CAISVSPGLGGNEQFF
.	TRBV7-2	TRBJ1-1	CASSGRRVAEAFF
.	TRBV5-4	TRBJ2-7	CASSSGVRYEQYF